A selection of T cell receptor beta chains follows, all from one sample in a study of blood T cell repertoires in COVID-19. TCRdb keeps only in-frame clones here, not all; method: immunoSEQ multiplex PCR. The sample consists of more than 70,000 clones, approximately 90% of them appearing once. Material for sequencing was peripheral blood. The receptors come from a woman younger than 30 with acute or convalescent COVID-19. The CDR3 runs from the conserved cysteine through the conserved F or W. D genes are given only for firm matches. Clone size appears in some rows only: once, few, many, or a class for an expanded clone.

v_gene	abundance	d_gene	j_gene	CDR3aa	CDR3nt
TRBV2	NA	TRBD2	TRBJ2-1	CASSGDLSGGVNEQFF	TGTGCCAGCAGTGGCGACTTGAGCGGGGGGGTCAATGAGCAGTTCTTC
TRBV28	NA	TRBD1	TRBJ1-5	CASSALGTAYQPQHF	TGTGCCAGCAGTGCCCTCGGGACAGCGTATCAGCCCCAGCATTTT
TRBV4-1	once	TRBD1	TRBJ1-2	CASSPGQGNANYGYTF	TGCGCCAGCAGCCCGGGACAGGGTAACGCTAACTATGGCTACACCTTC
TRBV21-1	NA	NA	TRBJ1-1	CASSKERRARGTEAFF	TGTGCCAGCAGCAAAGAGCGGAGAGCCCGGGGCACTGAAGCTTTCTTT
TRBV12-3/TRBV12-4	NA	TRBD1	TRBJ2-5	CASSFRGPQTQYF	TGTGCCAGCAGTTTCAGGGGGCCACAGACCCAGTACTTC
TRBV2	NA	NA	TRBJ2-7	CASRRDNYEQYF	TGTGCCAGCAGGAGAGACAACTACGAGCAGTACTTC
TRBV7-9	NA	NA	TRBJ2-2	CASSFRQLTGELFF	TGTGCCAGCAGTTTTCGACAGCTCACCGGGGAGCTGTTTTTT
TRBV2	NA	TRBD1	TRBJ2-7	CASSRDRGYEQYF	TGTGCCAGCAGTAGGGACAGGGGCTACGAGCAGTACTTC
TRBV9	NA	NA	TRBJ2-1	CASSVADNEQFF	TGTGCCAGCAGCGTAGCGGACAATGAGCAGTTCTTC
TRBV7-9	NA	TRBD2	TRBJ2-5	CASSLTPGLAGGETQYF	TGTGCCAGCAGCTTAACCCCCGGACTAGCGGGAGGAGAGACCCAGTACTTC
TRBV15	NA	TRBD2	TRBJ2-7	CATSRTSGKADEQYF	TGTGCCACCAGCAGAACTAGCGGGAAGGCCGACGAGCAGTACTTC
TRBV7-8	NA	NA	TRBJ1-2	CASSLTTNLAGGYTF	TGTGCCAGCAGCTTAACTACGAATCTCGCCGGGGGCTACACCTTC
TRBV15	NA	NA	TRBJ2-7	CATSRDLLGPAGSYEQYF	TGTGCCACCAGCAGAGATTTGTTGGGGCCAGCGGGTTCCTACGAGCAGTACTTC
TRBV20-1	NA	TRBD1	TRBJ1-2	CSAKYRGGYTF	TGCAGTGCTAAATACAGGGGTGGCTACACCTTC
TRBV12-5	NA	TRBD2	TRBJ2-1	CASGPGRKGLAGSYNEQFF	TGTGCTAGTGGTCCTGGCCGAAAGGGACTAGCGGGCTCCTACAATGAGCAGTTCTTC
TRBV7-9	NA	TRBD2	TRBJ2-3	CASSTTSGVQTDTQYF	TGTGCCAGCAGCACGACTAGCGGGGTACAAACAGATACGCAGTATTTT
TRBV7-9	NA	NA	TRBJ1-2	CASSFDGNYGYTF	TGTGCCAGCAGCTTCGACGGGAACTATGGCTACACCTTC
TRBV6-5	NA	NA	TRBJ1-1	CASCPSAGGTEAFF	TGTGCCAGCTGTCCTTCGGCAGGAGGCACTGAAGCTTTCTTT
TRBV19	once	TRBD1	TRBJ1-6	CASSIIVVVGDRDASPLHF	TGTGCCAGTAGTATAATAGTCGTCGTCGGGGACAGGGATGCTTCACCCCTCCACTTT
TRBV6-5	few	TRBD1	TRBJ2-7	CASSPDRGAYEQYF	TGTGCCAGCAGCCCCGACAGGGGGGCCTACGAGCAGTACTTC
TRBV5-1	NA	TRBD1	TRBJ1-1	CASSQGQGVAEAFF	TGCGCCAGCAGTCAAGGACAGGGGGTAGCTGAAGCTTTCTTT
TRBV4-1	NA	TRBD2	TRBJ2-5	CASSQEGLAGGSQETQYF	TGCGCCAGCAGCCAAGAGGGACTAGCGGGGGGCTCCCAAGAGACCCAGTACTTC
TRBV3-1/TRBV3-2	NA	TRBD2	TRBJ2-3	CASSQDGLAGGPIADTQYF	TGTGCCAGCAGCCAAGATGGACTAGCGGGAGGGCCCATCGCAGATACGCAGTATTTT
TRBV14	once	TRBD1	TRBJ1-3	CASSRRQGVFGNTIYF	TGTGCCAGCAGCCGTCGCCAGGGGGTATTTGGAAACACCATATATTTT
TRBV6-5	NA	TRBD2	TRBJ2-3	CASGIAGGLTDTQYF	TGTGCCAGCGGTATCGCGGGAGGGCTCACAGATACGCAGTATTTT
TRBV12-3/TRBV12-4	NA	NA	TRBJ2-7	CASSLAASYEQYF	TGTGCCAGCAGTTTAGCGGCTAGCTACGAGCAGTACTTC
TRBV6-5	NA	NA	TRBJ1-6	CASSVDSNSPLHF	TGTGCCAGCAGCGTGGACAGCAATTCACCCCTCCACTTT
TRBV7-8	NA	TRBD2	TRBJ2-7	CASSLDGGGAYEQYF	TGTGCCAGCAGCTTAGATGGCGGGGGGGCCTACGAGCAGTACTTC
TRBV19	NA	TRBD1	TRBJ2-7	CASSRQGASSYEQYF	TGTGCCAGTAGCCGACAGGGGGCGAGCTCCTACGAGCAGTACTTC
TRBV7-8	once	NA	TRBJ1-1	CASSLARVFTEAFF	TGTGCCAGCAGCTTAGCGCGTGTGTTCACTGAAGCTTTCTTT
TRBV27	NA	TRBD1	TRBJ1-2	CASSSNRDRGNYGYTF	TGTGCCAGCAGTTCGAACCGGGACAGAGGCAACTATGGCTACACCTTC
TRBV6-1	NA	TRBD1	TRBJ1-5	CASSEYLSDRVVVQPQHF	TGTGCCAGCAGTGAGTATTTATCAGACAGGGTTGTTGTGCAGCCCCAGCATTTT
TRBV6-2/TRBV6-3	NA	NA	TRBJ1-5	CASSYPGFGDQPQHF	TGTGCCAGCAGTTACCCAGGGTTCGGCGATCAGCCCCAGCATTTT
TRBV3-1/TRBV3-2	NA	NA	TRBJ1-1	CASRGDSNTEAFF	TGTGCCAGCAGAGGAGACAGCAACACTGAAGCTTTCTTT
TRBV6-5	once	NA	TRBJ1-3	CASSYSPPGQGNTIYF	TGTGCCAGCAGTTACTCGCCCCCAGGACAGGGAAACACCATATATTTT
TRBV5-4	NA	TRBD1	TRBJ1-2	CASSLSTGALHYGYTF	TGTGCCAGCAGCCTGTCCACAGGGGCTCTTCACTATGGCTACACCTTC
TRBV4-1	once	NA	TRBJ1-2	CASSLVREERGYTF	TGCGCCAGCAGCCTAGTCCGGGAAGAACGGGGCTACACCTTC
TRBV3-1/TRBV3-2	NA	NA	TRBJ1-6	CASSPTGNSPLHF	TGTGCCAGCAGCCCGACAGGAAATTCACCCCTCCACTTT
TRBV6-1	NA	NA	TRBJ1-5	CASSEGGSQPQHF	TGTGCCAGCAGTGAGGGGGGGTCACAGCCCCAGCATTTT
TRBV19	NA	NA	TRBJ2-3	CASRARGGTDTQYF	TGTGCCAGTAGGGCCAGGGGTGGCACAGATACGCAGTATTTT
TRBV7-9	once	NA	TRBJ2-3	CASSFQGPGDTQYF	TGTGCCAGCAGCTTCCAGGGGCCAGGAGATACGCAGTATTTT
TRBV4-2	NA	TRBD1	TRBJ2-2	CASSAGQGALTGELFF	TGTGCCAGCAGCGCGGGACAGGGGGCCCTTACCGGGGAGCTGTTTTTT
TRBV23-1	NA	NA	TRBJ1-3	CASSQGQAYSGNTIYF	TGCGCCAGCAGTCAAGGTCAGGCCTACTCTGGAAACACCATATATTTT
TRBV5-4	NA	TRBD1	TRBJ1-1	CASSPGQGRYTEAFF	TGTGCCAGCAGCCCAGGACAGGGGAGATACACTGAAGCTTTCTTT
TRBV19	NA	NA	TRBJ1-5	CASSSGLQPQHF	TGTGCCAGTAGTTCAGGCTTACAGCCCCAGCATTTT
TRBV10-3	NA	NA	TRBJ1-4	CAISDRDNEKLFF	TGTGCCATCAGTGACAGGGATAATGAAAAACTGTTTTTT
TRBV30	NA	TRBD1	TRBJ1-1	CAWSAREDRGDHGTEAFF	TGTGCCTGGAGTGCAAGGGAGGACAGGGGGGATCACGGCACTGAAGCTTTCTTT
TRBV28	NA	NA	TRBJ2-1	CASSLSTPGTKNNEQFF	TGTGCCAGCAGTTTGAGCACTCCCGGGACAAAGAACAATGAGCAGTTCTTC
TRBV5-1	NA	NA	TRBJ2-5	CASSPLAGSETQYF	TGCGCCAGCAGCCCCCTTGCAGGGTCAGAGACCCAGTACTTC